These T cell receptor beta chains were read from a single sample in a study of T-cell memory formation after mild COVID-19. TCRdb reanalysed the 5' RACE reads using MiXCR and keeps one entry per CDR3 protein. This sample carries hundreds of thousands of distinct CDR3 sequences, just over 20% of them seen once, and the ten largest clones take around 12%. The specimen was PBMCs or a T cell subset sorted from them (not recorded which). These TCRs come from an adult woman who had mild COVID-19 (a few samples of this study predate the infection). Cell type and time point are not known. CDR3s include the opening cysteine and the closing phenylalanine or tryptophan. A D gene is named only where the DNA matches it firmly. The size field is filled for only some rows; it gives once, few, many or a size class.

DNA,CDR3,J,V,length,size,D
TGTGCCAGCCTCCAGCGGATCGGGGAGCTGTTTTTT,CASLQRIGELFF,TRBJ2-2,TRBV7-6,12,few,NA
TGTGCCACCAGTGATCCCAGGATCGACGAGCAGTACTTC,CATSDPRIDEQYF,TRBJ2-7,TRBV24-1,13,many,NA
TGTGCCAGCAGTGATAGGGGCGCCCATTACGAGCAGTACTTC,CASSDRGAHYEQYF,TRBJ2-7,TRBV2,14,few,NA
TGTGCCAGCAGCTTGGGACCCGGCGGAAACACCATATATTTT,CASSLGPGGNTIYF,TRBJ1-3,TRBV5-4,14,NA,NA
TGTGCCACTACTCAAAAGGGGGGAGGAGAGACCCAGTACTTC,CATTQKGGGETQYF,TRBJ2-5,TRBV15,14,NA,NA
TGCGCCAGCAGCTTGTTTGGGGCCAACGTCCTGACTTTC,CASSLFGANVLTF,TRBJ2-6,TRBV5-1,13,few,NA
TGTGCCAGCAGTCCCCTAGGGGGGGGGGAGACCCAGTACTTC,CASSPLGGGETQYF,TRBJ2-5,TRBV28,14,NA,NA
TGTGCCAGCACCGTCGGACAGGGTTCTTTTATGAACACTGAAGCTTTCTTT,CASTVGQGSFMNTEAFF,TRBJ1-1,TRBV6-1,17,few,TRBD1
TGCAGCGTCTCCTTCGCGGGGGGAACCTACGAGCAGTACTTC,CSVSFAGGTYEQYF,TRBJ2-7,TRBV29-1,14,few,TRBD2
TGTGCCAGCAGCCAGACCTGGAGGGATGGTGAAGCTTTCTTT,CASSQTWRDGEAFF,TRBJ1-1,TRBV7-9,14,few,NA
TGTGCCAGCAGCAATACCGGGACAGGGGACACTGAAGCTTTCTTT,CASSNTGTGDTEAFF,TRBJ1-1,TRBV7-6,15,NA,TRBD1
TGTGCCAGCAGCGTAGAAGCGGGAGTTTCCTACGAGCAGTACTTC,CASSVEAGVSYEQYF,TRBJ2-7,TRBV9,15,NA,TRBD2